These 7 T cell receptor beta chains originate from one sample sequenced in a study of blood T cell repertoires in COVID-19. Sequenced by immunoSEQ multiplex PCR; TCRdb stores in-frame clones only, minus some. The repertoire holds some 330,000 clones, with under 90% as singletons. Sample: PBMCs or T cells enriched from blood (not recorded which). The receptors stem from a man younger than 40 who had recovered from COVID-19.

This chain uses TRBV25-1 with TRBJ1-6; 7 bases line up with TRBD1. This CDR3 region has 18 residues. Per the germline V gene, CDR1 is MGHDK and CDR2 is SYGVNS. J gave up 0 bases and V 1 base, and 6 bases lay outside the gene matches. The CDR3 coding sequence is TGTGCCAGCAGTGAATTGGACAGGCCTAGCTCCTATAATTCACCCCTCCACTTT. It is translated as CASSELDRPSSYNSPLHF.

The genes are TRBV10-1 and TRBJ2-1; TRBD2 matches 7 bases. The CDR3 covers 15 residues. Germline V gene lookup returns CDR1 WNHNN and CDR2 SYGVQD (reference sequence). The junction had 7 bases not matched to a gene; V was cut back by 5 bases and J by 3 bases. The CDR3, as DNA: TGCGCCAGCAGTACATCCGGCGGGGGCTACAATGAGCAGTTCTTC. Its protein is CASSTSGGGYNEQFF.

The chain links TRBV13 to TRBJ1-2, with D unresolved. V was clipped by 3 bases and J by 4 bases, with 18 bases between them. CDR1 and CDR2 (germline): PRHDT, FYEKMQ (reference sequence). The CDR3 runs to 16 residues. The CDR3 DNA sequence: TGTGCCAGCAGCTTGGGGAACGCCGCTGGGAGCTATGGCTACACCTTC. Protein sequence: CASSLGNAAGSYGYTF.

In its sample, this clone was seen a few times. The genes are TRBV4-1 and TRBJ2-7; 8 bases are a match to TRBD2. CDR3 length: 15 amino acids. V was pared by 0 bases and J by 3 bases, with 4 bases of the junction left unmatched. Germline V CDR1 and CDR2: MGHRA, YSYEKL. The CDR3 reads CASSQEAREVYEQYF. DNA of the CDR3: TGCGCCAGCAGCCAAGAGGCGCGGGAGGTCTACGAGCAGTACTTC.

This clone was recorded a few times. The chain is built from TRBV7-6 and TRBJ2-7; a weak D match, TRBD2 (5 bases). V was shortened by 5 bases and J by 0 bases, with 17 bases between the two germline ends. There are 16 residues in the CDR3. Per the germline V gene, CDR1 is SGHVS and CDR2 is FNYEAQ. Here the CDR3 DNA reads TGTGCCAGCAGCCCCGGCGAGGCTAGCTTCTCCTACGAGCAGTACTTC. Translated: CASSPGEASFSYEQYF. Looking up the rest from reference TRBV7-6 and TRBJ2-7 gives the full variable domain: GAGVSQSPRYKVTKRGQDVALRCDPISGHVSLYWYRQALGQGPEFLTYFNYEAQQDKSGLPNDRFSAERPEGSISTLTIQRTEQRDSAMYRCASSPGEASFSYEQYFGPGTRLTVT.

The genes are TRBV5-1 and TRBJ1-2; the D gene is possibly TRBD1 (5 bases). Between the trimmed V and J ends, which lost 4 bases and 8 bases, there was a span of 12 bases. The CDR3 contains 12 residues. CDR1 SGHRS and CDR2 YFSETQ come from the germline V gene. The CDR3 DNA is TGCGCCAGCAGCACCGGGGGGTCGGGCTACACCTTC. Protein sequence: CASSTGGSGYTF.

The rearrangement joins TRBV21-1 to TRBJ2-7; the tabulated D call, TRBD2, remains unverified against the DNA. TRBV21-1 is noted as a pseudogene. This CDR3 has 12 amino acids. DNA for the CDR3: TGTGCCAGCAGCAAAGCCGCAAGCCGGGGAATCTTC. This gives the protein CASSKAASRGIF.